Listed below are T cell receptor beta chains from one sample, sequenced in a study of blood T cell repertoires in COVID-19. The table came from immunoSEQ multiplex PCR; TCRdb's copy has only in-frame clones and leaves some out. The sample holds about 220,000 clones; about 91% are singletons and the top ten take under 2.5%. Specimen: PBMCs or T cells enriched from blood (not recorded which). The receptors originated from a middle-aged woman with acute COVID-19. CDR3s include the opening cysteine and the closing phenylalanine or tryptophan. D genes are given only for firm matches. Clone size is stated in some rows and not others, as once, few, many or a class when expanded.

clone size: once
D gene: -
CDR3 length: 15
V gene: TRBV11-2
J gene: TRBJ1-4
CDR3 protein: CASKLDGQANEKLFF

clone size: -
D gene: -
CDR3 length: 17
V gene: TRBV27
J gene: TRBJ1-6
CDR3 protein: CASSFQQGSSYNSPLHF

clone size: few
D gene: TRBD1
CDR3 length: 16
V gene: TRBV4-1
J gene: TRBJ1-1
CDR3 protein: CASSQRGQGKNTEAFF

clone size: few
D gene: -
CDR3 length: 16
V gene: TRBV6-5
J gene: TRBJ2-1
CDR3 protein: CASSYTFGDSYNEQFF

clone size: -
D gene: -
CDR3 length: 14
V gene: TRBV6-2/TRBV6-3
J gene: TRBJ1-1
CDR3 protein: CASSPRRENTEAFF

clone size: once
D gene: -
CDR3 length: 13
V gene: TRBV3-1/TRBV3-2
J gene: TRBJ1-1
CDR3 protein: CASSQEGGTEAFF

clone size: -
D gene: -
CDR3 length: 12
V gene: TRBV11-3
J gene: TRBJ2-1
CDR3 protein: CASSLRVYEQFF

clone size: -
D gene: -
CDR3 length: 14
V gene: TRBV19
J gene: TRBJ2-1
CDR3 protein: CASSIDSLGREQFF

clone size: -
D gene: TRBD1
CDR3 length: 14
V gene: TRBV2
J gene: TRBJ1-1
CDR3 protein: CASRGTGENTEAFF

clone size: once
D gene: TRBD2
CDR3 length: 20
V gene: TRBV9
J gene: TRBJ2-1
CDR3 protein: CASSVALPSGWPSSYNEQFF

clone size: -
D gene: -
CDR3 length: 13
V gene: TRBV9
J gene: TRBJ1-6
CDR3 protein: CASSGGENSPLHF

clone size: -
D gene: -
CDR3 length: 15
V gene: TRBV7-8
J gene: TRBJ2-7
CDR3 protein: CASSPTRGRPYEQYF

clone size: -
D gene: TRBD1
CDR3 length: 17
V gene: TRBV18
J gene: TRBJ2-6
CDR3 protein: CASSPRDRAAGANVLTF

clone size: -
D gene: TRBD2
CDR3 length: 17
V gene: TRBV10-3
J gene: TRBJ2-1
CDR3 protein: CAISEYSAGAPYNEQFF

clone size: -
D gene: -
CDR3 length: 13
V gene: TRBV21-1
J gene: TRBJ1-2
CDR3 protein: CASSSKAGYGYTF

clone size: -
D gene: -
CDR3 length: 15
V gene: TRBV2
J gene: TRBJ1-6
CDR3 protein: CASSVFGSYNSPLHF

clone size: -
D gene: TRBD2
CDR3 length: 19
V gene: TRBV7-6
J gene: TRBJ2-2
CDR3 protein: CASSLGTSGGYANTGELFF

clone size: once
D gene: -
CDR3 length: 14
V gene: TRBV3-1/TRBV3-2
J gene: TRBJ1-6
CDR3 protein: CASSQLGSDSPLHF

clone size: -
D gene: -
CDR3 length: 14
V gene: TRBV7-2
J gene: TRBJ1-1
CDR3 protein: CASSLQAAHTEAFF

clone size: -
D gene: -
CDR3 length: 14
V gene: TRBV27
J gene: TRBJ2-2
CDR3 protein: CASIGGLNTGELFF

clone size: -
D gene: -
CDR3 length: 14
V gene: TRBV30
J gene: TRBJ1-4
CDR3 protein: CAWARGPTNEKLFF

clone size: -
D gene: -
CDR3 length: 15
V gene: TRBV11-2
J gene: TRBJ1-5
CDR3 protein: CASSLEGASNQPQHF

clone size: -
D gene: -
CDR3 length: 17
V gene: TRBV6-2/TRBV6-3
J gene: TRBJ1-1
CDR3 protein: CASSPLTGYSLNTEAFF

clone size: once
D gene: TRBD1
CDR3 length: 17
V gene: TRBV2
J gene: TRBJ1-3
CDR3 protein: CASSTGQALIRGNTIYF

clone size: many
D gene: -
CDR3 length: 14
V gene: TRBV5-1
J gene: TRBJ1-4
CDR3 protein: CASSLQSTNEKLFF

clone size: -
D gene: TRBD1
CDR3 length: 15
V gene: TRBV9
J gene: TRBJ2-3
CDR3 protein: CASSAARTGADTQYF

clone size: once
D gene: TRBD2
CDR3 length: 18
V gene: TRBV27
J gene: TRBJ2-5
CDR3 protein: CASSLGLAEAPGQETQYF

clone size: -
D gene: TRBD1
CDR3 length: 18
V gene: TRBV15
J gene: TRBJ2-6
CDR3 protein: CATSSMGQGVSGANVLTF

clone size: -
D gene: -
CDR3 length: 15
V gene: TRBV5-4
J gene: TRBJ2-3
CDR3 protein: CASSDRMGLEDTQYF

clone size: -
D gene: TRBD1
CDR3 length: 15
V gene: TRBV7-9
J gene: TRBJ1-6
CDR3 protein: CASSEGQNYNSPLHF

clone size: -
D gene: -
CDR3 length: 14
V gene: TRBV16
J gene: TRBJ1-1
CDR3 protein: CASSQSWQNTEAFF

clone size: once
D gene: TRBD1
CDR3 length: 16
V gene: TRBV19
J gene: TRBJ2-2
CDR3 protein: CASSREGTANTGELFF

clone size: -
D gene: TRBD2
CDR3 length: 14
V gene: TRBV5-8
J gene: TRBJ2-3
CDR3 protein: CASSFRTSGNTQYF

clone size: -
D gene: -
CDR3 length: 13
V gene: TRBV24-1
J gene: TRBJ1-5
CDR3 protein: CATSKGSNQPQHF

clone size: -
D gene: TRBD1
CDR3 length: 15
V gene: TRBV6-5
J gene: TRBJ1-5
CDR3 protein: CASSYGQGSRQPQHF

clone size: -
D gene: TRBD2
CDR3 length: 14
V gene: TRBV27
J gene: TRBJ2-1
CDR3 protein: CASSASGGFGEQFF

clone size: -
D gene: TRBD2
CDR3 length: 17
V gene: TRBV5-4
J gene: TRBJ2-1
CDR3 protein: CASSPGGRGGRNNEQFF

clone size: -
D gene: -
CDR3 length: 13
V gene: TRBV4-1
J gene: TRBJ2-2
CDR3 protein: CASSQVQTGELFF

clone size: -
D gene: -
CDR3 length: 17
V gene: TRBV20-1
J gene: TRBJ2-2
CDR3 protein: CSASLTGTAGLTGELFF

clone size: -
D gene: -
CDR3 length: 16
V gene: TRBV11-2
J gene: TRBJ1-4
CDR3 protein: CASSLFGGTTNEKLFF

clone size: -
D gene: -
CDR3 length: 15
V gene: TRBV9
J gene: TRBJ1-4
CDR3 protein: CASSVGRAANEKLFF

clone size: -
D gene: -
CDR3 length: 15
V gene: TRBV7-2
J gene: TRBJ2-2
CDR3 protein: CASSRGLLNTGELFF

clone size: -
D gene: -
CDR3 length: 15
V gene: TRBV7-9
J gene: TRBJ1-1
CDR3 protein: CASSLARGLNTEAFF

clone size: -
D gene: -
CDR3 length: 16
V gene: TRBV6-5
J gene: TRBJ1-4
CDR3 protein: CASSSASTGLREKLFF

clone size: -
D gene: -
CDR3 length: 12
V gene: TRBV23-1
J gene: TRBJ1-2
CDR3 protein: CASSYSNYGYTF